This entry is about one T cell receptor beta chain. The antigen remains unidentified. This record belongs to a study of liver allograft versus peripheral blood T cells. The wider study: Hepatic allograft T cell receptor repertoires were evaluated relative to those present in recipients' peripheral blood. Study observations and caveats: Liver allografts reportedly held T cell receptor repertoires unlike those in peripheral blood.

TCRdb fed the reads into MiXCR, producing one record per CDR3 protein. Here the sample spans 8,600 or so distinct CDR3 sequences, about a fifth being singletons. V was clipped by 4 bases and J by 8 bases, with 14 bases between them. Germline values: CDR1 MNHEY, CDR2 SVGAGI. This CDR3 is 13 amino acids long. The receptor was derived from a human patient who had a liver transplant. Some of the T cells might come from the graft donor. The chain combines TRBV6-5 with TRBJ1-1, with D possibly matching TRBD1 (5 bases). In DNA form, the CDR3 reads TGTGCCAGCAGTTCAACAGGCTCCCTCGAAGCTTTCTTT. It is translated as CASSSTGSLEAFF.